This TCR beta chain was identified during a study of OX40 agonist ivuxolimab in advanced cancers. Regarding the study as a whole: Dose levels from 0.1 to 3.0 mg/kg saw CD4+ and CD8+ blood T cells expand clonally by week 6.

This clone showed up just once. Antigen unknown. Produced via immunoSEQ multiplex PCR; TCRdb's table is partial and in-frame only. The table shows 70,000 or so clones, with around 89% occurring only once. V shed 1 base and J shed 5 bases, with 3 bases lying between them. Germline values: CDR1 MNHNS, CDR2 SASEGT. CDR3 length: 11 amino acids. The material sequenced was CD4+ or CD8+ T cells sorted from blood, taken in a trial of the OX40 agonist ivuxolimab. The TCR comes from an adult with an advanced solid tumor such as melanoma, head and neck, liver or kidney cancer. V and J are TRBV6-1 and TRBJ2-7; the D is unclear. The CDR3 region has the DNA TGTGCCAGCAGTGAAGTAGACGAGCAGTACTTC. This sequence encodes CASSEVDEQYF.